The present T cell receptor beta chain was sequenced within a study of T cell changes during pregnancy in multiple sclerosis (dated by TCRdb to about 2019). With respect to the entire study: Changes in the T cell repertoire over the course of pregnancy were examined in this study in women with multiple sclerosis.

Library creation used the immunoSEQ multiplex PCR assay. Sourced from immuneACCESS, this table was stored by TCRdb with only in-frame sequences that have V and J called. A share of the clones is absent; for the studies checked, an unresolved V gene accounts for under half, and the remainder has no known explanation. The sample profile shows about 83,000 clones; about 95% of them were found once. The top ten hold over 0.95% of the sample. Unmatched junction bases come to 4, with V trimmed by 3 bases and J by 4 bases. CDR1 SGDLS and CDR2 YYNGEE are derived from the germline V gene. The CDR3 covers 14 residues, taking in both the cysteine and the phenylalanine. Only the CDR3 region is kept as DNA, spanning 42 bases read in frame from base 1. This clone has only one observation. Its antigen has not been determined. No base quality information exists; no much larger clone differs at one position.

Sample: peripheral blood, taken in the second trimester of pregnancy. This TCR was sampled from a female donor with multiple sclerosis, enrolled in a pregnancy study. The sequence links TRBV9 to TRBJ1-3, with TRBD1 identical over 7 junction bases. The CDR3 here reads CASSAGTVGNTIYF. The DNA sequence is TGTGCCAGCAGCGCCGGGACAGTGGGAAACACCATATATTTT.